This TCR beta chain was profiled in a study of blood T cell repertoires in COVID-19. Germline CDR1 SGHAT, CDR2 FQDESV (reference sequence). V shed 2 bases and J shed 6 bases, with 13 bases lying between them. CDR3 length: 15 amino acids. This table comes from immunoSEQ multiplex PCR, and its TCRdb copy is limited to in-frame clones, with some not included. Among some 42,000 clones listed, roughly 81% were seen once. The TCR originated in a woman in her 70s with acute or convalescent COVID-19. Sample: peripheral blood. V is TRBV11-1 and J is TRBJ2-2; D remains unclear. CDR3 sequence reads: CASSLLVEVAGELFF. The CDR3 nucleotides are TGTGCCAGCAGCTTACTAGTAGAGGTCGCCGGGGAGCTGTTTTTT. Filled out from reference TRBV11-1 and TRBJ2-2, the complete variable domain reads EAEVAQSPRYKITEKSQAVAFWCDPISGHATLYWYRQILGQGPELLVQFQDESVVDDSQLPKDRFSAERLKGVDSTLKIQPAELGDSAMYLCASSLLVEVAGELFFGEGSRLTVL.